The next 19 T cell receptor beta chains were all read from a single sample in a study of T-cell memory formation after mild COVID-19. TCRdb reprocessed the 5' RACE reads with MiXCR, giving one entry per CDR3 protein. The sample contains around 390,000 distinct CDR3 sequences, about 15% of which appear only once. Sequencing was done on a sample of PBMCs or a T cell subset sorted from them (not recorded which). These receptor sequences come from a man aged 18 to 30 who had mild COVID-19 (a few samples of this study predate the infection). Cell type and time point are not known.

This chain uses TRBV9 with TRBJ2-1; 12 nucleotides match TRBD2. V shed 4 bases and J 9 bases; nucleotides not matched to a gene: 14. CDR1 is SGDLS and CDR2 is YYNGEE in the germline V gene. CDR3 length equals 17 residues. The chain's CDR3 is CASSQGASGGARGEQFF. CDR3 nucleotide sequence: TGTGCCAGCAGCCAAGGGGCTAGCGGGGGGGCCCGGGGTGAGCAGTTCTTC.

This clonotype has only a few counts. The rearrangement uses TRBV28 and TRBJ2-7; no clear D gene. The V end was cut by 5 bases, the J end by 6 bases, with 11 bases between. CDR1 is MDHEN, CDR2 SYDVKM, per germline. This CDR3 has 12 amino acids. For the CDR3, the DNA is TGTGCCAGCAGTGGAAGACAACGCGAGCAGTACGTC. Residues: CASSGRQREQYV.

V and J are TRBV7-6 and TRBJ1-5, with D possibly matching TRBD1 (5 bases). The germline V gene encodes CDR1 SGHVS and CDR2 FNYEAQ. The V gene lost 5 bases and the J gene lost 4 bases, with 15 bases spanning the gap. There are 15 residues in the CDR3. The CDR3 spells CASSLGALGNQPQHF. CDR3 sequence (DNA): TGTGCCAGCAGCCTCGGGGCCCTGGGGAATCAGCCCCAGCATTTT.

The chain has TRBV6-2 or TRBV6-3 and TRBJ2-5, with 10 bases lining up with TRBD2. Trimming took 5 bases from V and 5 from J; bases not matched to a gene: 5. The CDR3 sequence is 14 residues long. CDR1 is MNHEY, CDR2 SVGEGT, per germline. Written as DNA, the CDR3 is TGTGCCAGCAGTAGAAGCGGGGGGGCCGAGACCCAGTACTTC. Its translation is CASSRSGGAETQYF.

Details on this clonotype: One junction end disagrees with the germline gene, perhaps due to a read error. Written as DNA, the CDR3 is TGTGCTAGCAGCTTAGGAGGCAGGCAAGAGACCCAGTACTTC. Encoded protein: CASSLGGRQETQYF. The chain couples TRBV7-7 to TRBJ2-5, with TRBD2 as a possible D gene (5 bases). Germline V lookup: CDR1 SSHAT, CDR2 FNYEAQ (reference sequence). CDR3 length equals 14 residues.

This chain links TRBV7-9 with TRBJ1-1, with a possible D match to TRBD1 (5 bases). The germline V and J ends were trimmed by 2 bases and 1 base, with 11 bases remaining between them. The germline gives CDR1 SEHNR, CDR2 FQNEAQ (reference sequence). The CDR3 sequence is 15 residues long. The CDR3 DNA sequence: TGTGCCAGCAGCTTAAGGGGAGTAGGGAACACTGAAGCTTTCTTT. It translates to CASSLRGVGNTEAFF.

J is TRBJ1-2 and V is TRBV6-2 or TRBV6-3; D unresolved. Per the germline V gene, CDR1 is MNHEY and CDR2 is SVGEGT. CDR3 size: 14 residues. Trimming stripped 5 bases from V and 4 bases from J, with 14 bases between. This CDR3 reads CASSTRSRIYGYTF. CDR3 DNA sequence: TGTGCCAGCAGTACCCGGAGCCGTATCTATGGCTACACCTTC.

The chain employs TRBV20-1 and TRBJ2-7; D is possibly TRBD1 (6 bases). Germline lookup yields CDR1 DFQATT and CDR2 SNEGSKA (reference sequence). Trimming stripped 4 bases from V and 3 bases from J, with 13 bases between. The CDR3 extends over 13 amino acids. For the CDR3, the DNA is TGCAGTGCTACAGACAGGAGCGGCTACGAGCAGTACTTC. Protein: CSATDRSGYEQYF.

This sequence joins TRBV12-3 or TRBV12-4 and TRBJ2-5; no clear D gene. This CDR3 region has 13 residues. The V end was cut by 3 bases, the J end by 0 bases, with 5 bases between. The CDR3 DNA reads TGTGCCAGCAGTTTGATGTACCAAGAGACCCAGTACTTC. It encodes CASSLMYQETQYF.

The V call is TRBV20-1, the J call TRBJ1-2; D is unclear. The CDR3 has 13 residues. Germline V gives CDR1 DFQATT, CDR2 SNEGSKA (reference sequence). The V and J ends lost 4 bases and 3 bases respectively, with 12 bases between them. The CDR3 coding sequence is TGCAGTGCTACGCCAGGAGCCGACTATGGCTACACCTTC. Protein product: CSATPGADYGYTF.

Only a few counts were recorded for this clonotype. The CDR3 bases are TGTGCCAGCAGCGTTGGGACTAGCGGGGGCACAGATACGCAGTATTTT. Translation: CASSVGTSGGTDTQYF. J is TRBJ2-3 and V is TRBV9, with 13 bases identical to TRBD2. J lost 1 base, V lost 2 bases, and 1 base had no gene match. CDR3 size: 16 residues. Germline lookup yields CDR1 SGDLS and CDR2 YYNGEE.

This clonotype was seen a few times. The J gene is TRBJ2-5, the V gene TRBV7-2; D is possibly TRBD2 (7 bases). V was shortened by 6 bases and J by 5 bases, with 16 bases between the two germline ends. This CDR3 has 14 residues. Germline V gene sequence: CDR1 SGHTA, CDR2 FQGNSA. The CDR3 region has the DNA TGTGCCAGCAGTACTCGGGGGCGGGGGGAGACCCAGTACTTC. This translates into CASSTRGRGETQYF.

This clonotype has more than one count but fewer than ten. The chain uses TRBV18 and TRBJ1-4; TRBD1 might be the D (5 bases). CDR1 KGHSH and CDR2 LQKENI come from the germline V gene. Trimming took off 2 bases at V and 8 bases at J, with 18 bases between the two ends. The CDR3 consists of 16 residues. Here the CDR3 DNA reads TGTGCCAGCTCACCATCTATCGGGGCCGAAGGGGAAAAACTGTTTTTT. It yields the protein CASSPSIGAEGEKLFF.

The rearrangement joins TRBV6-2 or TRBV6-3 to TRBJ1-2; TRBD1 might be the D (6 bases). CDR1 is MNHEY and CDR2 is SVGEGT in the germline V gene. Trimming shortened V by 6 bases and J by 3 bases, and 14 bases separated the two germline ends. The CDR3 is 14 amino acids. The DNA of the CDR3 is TGTGCCAGCAGGCCGACAGGAACTTACTATGGCTACACCTTC. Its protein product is CASRPTGTYYGYTF.

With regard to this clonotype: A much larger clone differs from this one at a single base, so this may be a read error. The CDR3 spells CDSSKGGGPEAFF. The CDR3 DNA reads as TGTGACAGCAGCAAAGGGGGGGGCCCTGAAGCTTTCTTT. The chain couples TRBV9 to TRBJ1-1, with a possible D match to TRBD1 (6 bases). The germline V gene encodes CDR1 SGDLS and CDR2 YYNGEE. This CDR3 spans 13 amino acids.

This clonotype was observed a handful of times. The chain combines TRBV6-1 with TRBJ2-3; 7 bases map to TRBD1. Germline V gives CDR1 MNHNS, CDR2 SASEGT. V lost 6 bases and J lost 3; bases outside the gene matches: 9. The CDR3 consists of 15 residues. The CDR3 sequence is CASRVPGQRTDTQYF. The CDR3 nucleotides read TGTGCCAGCAGGGTACCGGGACAGAGGACAGATACGCAGTATTTT.

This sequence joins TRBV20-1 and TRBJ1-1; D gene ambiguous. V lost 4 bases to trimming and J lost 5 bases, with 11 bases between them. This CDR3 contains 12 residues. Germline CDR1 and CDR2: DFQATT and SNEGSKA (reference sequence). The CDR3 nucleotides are TGCAGTGCTACCCTCTTCGATACTGAAGCTTTCTTT. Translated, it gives CSATLFDTEAFF.

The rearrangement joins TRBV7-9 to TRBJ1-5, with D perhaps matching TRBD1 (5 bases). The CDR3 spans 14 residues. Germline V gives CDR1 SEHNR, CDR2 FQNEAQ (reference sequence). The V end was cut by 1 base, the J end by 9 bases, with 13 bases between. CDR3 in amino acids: CASSLGDSSWPQHF. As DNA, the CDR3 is TGTGCCAGCAGCTTAGGCGACAGTTCGTGGCCCCAGCATTTT.

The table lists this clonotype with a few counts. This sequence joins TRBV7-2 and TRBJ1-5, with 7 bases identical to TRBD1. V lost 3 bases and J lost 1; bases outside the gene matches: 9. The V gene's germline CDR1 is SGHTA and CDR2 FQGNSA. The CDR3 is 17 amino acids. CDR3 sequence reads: CASSFPLETGSNQPQHF. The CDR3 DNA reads TGTGCCAGCAGCTTTCCCCTAGAGACAGGGAGCAATCAGCCCCAGCATTTT.